The next 12 T cell receptor beta chains were all read from a single sample in a study of blood T cell repertoires in COVID-19. The protocol was immunoSEQ multiplex PCR, while the TCRdb copy is restricted to in-frame clones and leaves out a portion. The sample yields fewer than 250,000 clones, approximately 91% seen once. The sample consisted of peripheral blood. The source of these receptors is a middle-aged woman who had recovered from COVID-19.

This sequence joins TRBV6-5 and TRBJ2-7; no firm D call. Trimming stripped 9 bases from V and 0 bases from J, with 9 bases between. The length of the CDR3 is 12 residues. CDR1 is MNHEY, CDR2 SVGAGI, per germline. CDR3 nucleotide sequence: TGTGCCAGTGGAGTTCTCTCCTACGAGCAGTACTTC. Translation gives CASGVLSYEQYF.

The genes are TRBV4-3 and TRBJ2-7; D uncertain. Germline lookup yields CDR1 LGHNA and CDR2 YSLEER. Deletions cut 3 bases from V and 3 bases from J, with 15 bases between. The CDR3 is made up of 15 amino acids. DNA for the CDR3: TGCGCCAGCAGCCAGACTGTAGCATCAAACTACGAGCAGTACTTC. It translates to CASSQTVASNYEQYF.

The chain couples TRBV18 to TRBJ1-6; 8 bases match TRBD1. The CDR3 totals 16 residues. Germline CDR1 and CDR2: KGHSH and LQKENI. J gave up 0 bases and V 6 bases, and 4 bases lay outside the gene matches. The CDR3 DNA is TGTGCCAGCTCTACAGGGGGAAGCTCCTATAATTCACCCCTCCACTTT. As protein: CASSTGGSSYNSPLHF.

The chain recombines TRBV18 with TRBJ2-3; 14 nucleotides line up with TRBD2. CDR1 is KGHSH and CDR2 is LQKENI in the germline V gene. The CDR3 covers 19 residues. Losses at the gene ends were 6 bases for V and 1 base for J; bases not matched to a gene: 12. Here the CDR3 reads CASSLSGTSGSSRTDTQYF. CDR3 in DNA: TGTGCCAGCTCGCTTTCCGGGACTAGCGGGAGTTCTCGCACAGATACGCAGTATTTT. Supplemented by reference TRBV18 and TRBJ2-3, the full variable domain reads NAGVMQNPRHLVRRRGQEARLRCSPMKGHSHVYWYRQLPEEGLKFMVYLQKENIIDESGMPKERFSAEFPKEGPSILRIQQVVRGDSAAYFCASSLSGTSGSSRTDTQYFGPGTRLTVL.

J is TRBJ1-2 and V is TRBV29-1; no firm D call. V gave up 4 bases and J gave up 0 bases, with 12 bases separating them. The CDR3 has 14 amino acids. The germline V gene encodes CDR1 SQVTM and CDR2 ANQGSEA. The CDR3 bases are TGCAGCGTTGCGCCAGGCGAAACTAACTATGGCTACACCTTC. Protein sequence: CSVAPGETNYGYTF.

The chain is built from TRBV5-1 and TRBJ2-2, with D perhaps TRBD1 (7 bases). Trimming left V 7 bases short and J 1 base short, with 14 bases between. CDR3 length equals 15 residues. Germline CDR1 and CDR2: SGHRS and YFSETQ. The CDR3, as DNA: TGCGCCAGCTATGCAGGGGGGAAGAACACCGGGGAGCTGTTTTTT. It translates to CASYAGGKNTGELFF.

A single count supports this clone. V is TRBV30 and J is TRBJ1-5, with D perhaps matching TRBD1 (6 bases). From germline, CDR1 is GTSNPN and CDR2 SVGIG (reference sequence). V was shortened by 0 bases and J by 5 bases, with 11 bases between the two germline ends. CDR3 length: 14 amino acids. The CDR3 DNA reads TGTGCCTGGAGTGTACCGGGGGGCTATCAGCCCCAGCATTTT. Residues: CAWSVPGGYQPQHF.

The chain employs TRBV7-7 and TRBJ2-1, with 11 bases fitting TRBD1. The CDR3 consists of 14 residues. After removal of 6 bases from V and 8 bases from J, the junction contained 6 bases not matched to a gene. The V gene's germline CDR1 is SSHAT and CDR2 FNYEAQ (reference sequence). The CDR3 sequence is CASSPGTGGHEQFF. The CDR3, as DNA: TGTGCCAGCAGTCCCGGGACAGGGGGGCATGAGCAGTTCTTC. Full variable domain (remainder filled in from reference TRBV7-7 and TRBJ2-1): GAGVSQSPRYKVTKRGQDVTLRCDPISSHATLYWYQQALGQGPEFLTYFNYEAQPDKSGLPSDRFSAERPEGSISTLTIQRTEQRDSAMYRCASSPGTGGHEQFFGPGTRLTVL.

The rearrangement joins TRBV5-1 to TRBJ1-2, with 10 positions matching TRBD1. The CDR3 extends over 15 amino acids. CDR1 and CDR2 from the germline V gene are SGHRS and YFSETQ. The V segment lost 4 bases and the J segment 4 bases; nucleotides outside the gene matches: 7. CDR3 protein: CASSNTWDRGYGYTF. As DNA, the CDR3 is TGCGCCAGCAGCAACACCTGGGACAGGGGCTATGGCTACACCTTC.

This chain links TRBV29-1 with TRBJ2-3; 11 nucleotides line up with TRBD2. The CDR3 is made up of 14 amino acids. Trimming cost V 6 bases and J 5 bases; bases outside gene matches: 7. Germline CDR1 is SQVTM and CDR2 is ANQGSEA. The CDR3 is CSVLAGGGGDTQYF. The CDR3, as DNA: TGCAGCGTCCTAGCGGGAGGTGGAGGAGATACGCAGTATTTT.

The V gene is TRBV24-1, the J gene TRBJ2-3; D remains ambiguous. The CDR3 totals 13 residues. V was trimmed by 4 bases and J by 4 bases, leaving 8 bases between them. The germline gives CDR1 KGHDR, CDR2 SFDVKD. DNA of the CDR3: TGTGCCACCAGTGAGGGTCGGGCAGATACGCAGTATTTT. It translates to CATSEGRADTQYF.

This clone was recorded only once. The V call is TRBV9, the J call TRBJ2-1; 9 bases are shared with TRBD2. Trimming took 2 bases from V and 6 from J; bases not matched to a gene: 9. CDR1 is SGDLS and CDR2 is YYNGEE in the germline V gene. This CDR3 is built from 16 residues. Here the CDR3 DNA reads TGTGCCAGCAGCGTCCCAGGACTAGCGTCTATCAATGAGCAGTTCTTC. Its protein is CASSVPGLASINEQFF.